Listed below are T cell receptor beta chains from one sample, sequenced in a study of OX40 agonist ivuxolimab in advanced cancers. The method was immunoSEQ multiplex PCR; TCRdb's version includes in-frame clones alone and lacks a portion of them. The table has about 53,000 clones, 82% seen once. The sample here was CD4+ or CD8+ T cells sorted from blood, taken in a trial of the OX40 agonist ivuxolimab. The source is an adult with an advanced solid tumor such as melanoma, head and neck, liver or kidney cancer. Each CDR3 is given with its conserved first and last residue. D genes are given only for firm matches. The size entry is marked missing in some rows and otherwise reads once, few, many or a size class.

J,size,V,D,DNA,CDR3
TRBJ2-7,.,TRBV2,.,TGTGCCAGCAGGCGGCAAAGAGGGAGAGAGTCCTACGAGCAGTACTTC,CASRRQRGRESYEQYF
TRBJ2-2,.,TRBV7-7,.,TGTGCTAGCAGCTTAGGGTACACCGGGGAGCTGTTTTTT,CASSLGYTGELFF
TRBJ2-1,.,TRBV5-1,.,TGCGCCAGCAGCTTGTATGGCGGGGTCTCCTACAATGAGCAGTTCTTC,CASSLYGGVSYNEQFF
TRBJ1-5,.,TRBV4-1,.,TGCGCCAGCAGCCATCTCGACAGGTCCAATCAGCCCCAGCATTTT,CASSHLDRSNQPQHF
TRBJ1-1,.,TRBV11-3,TRBD1,TGTGCCAGCAGAGTTGGACAGGGCAGGGCTGAAGCTTTCTTT,CASRVGQGRAEAFF
TRBJ2-1,.,TRBV6-6,TRBD2,TGTGCCAGCGCGGGGGACTACAATGAGCAGTTCTTC,CASAGDYNEQFF
TRBJ2-3,.,TRBV4-3,.,TGCGCCAGCAGCCAAGACGCCGTGGGAACAGATACGCAGTATTTT,CASSQDAVGTDTQYF
TRBJ1-5,.,TRBV23-1,.,TGCGCCAGCAGTCGGGAGGGTTCCATCAATCAGCCCCAGCATTTT,CASSREGSINQPQHF
TRBJ2-7,.,TRBV5-6,.,TGTGCCAGCAGCCCATTAGCCAGTCCGGCATACGAGCAGTACTTC,CASSPLASPAYEQYF
TRBJ2-3,.,TRBV7-2,.,TGTGCCAGCAGCCGCCCCCCAGATACGCAGTATTTT,CASSRPPDTQYF
TRBJ1-5,few,TRBV6-6,TRBD1,TGTGCCAGCCAACAGGGGCAGGGTGGTCAGCCCCAGCATTTT,CASQQGQGGQPQHF
TRBJ2-3,.,TRBV19,TRBD1,TGTGCCAGTAGTACCGGACAGGGGATGAATACGCAGTATTTT,CASSTGQGMNTQYF
TRBJ2-1,.,TRBV5-6,.,TGTGCCAGCAGCTGGGGGGAGAATGAGCAGTTCTTC,CASSWGENEQFF
TRBJ1-1,few,TRBV19,TRBD1,TGTGCCAGTAGGAGGACAGGTCAATTGGAGGCTTTCTTT,CASRRTGQLEAFF
TRBJ1-6,.,TRBV7-3,.,TGTGCCAGCAGTTCCGGGACCTCCCATAATTCACCCCTCCACTTT,CASSSGTSHNSPLHF
TRBJ2-5,.,TRBV11-3,.,TGTGCCAGCAGCCCAAGGTATCAAGAGACCCAGTACTTC,CASSPRYQETQYF
TRBJ2-1,.,TRBV6-5,.,TGTGCCAGCAGTTACTCGAAGGGATACAATGAGCAGTTCTTC,CASSYSKGYNEQFF
TRBJ2-2,.,TRBV9,.,TGTGCCAGCAGCCCCCGGGGGGCCCGGGGGACCGGGGAGCTGTTTTTT,CASSPRGARGTGELFF
TRBJ2-2,once,TRBV7-3,TRBD2,TGTGCCAGCAGCTCGTCCGGGACTAGAAACACCGGGGAGCTGTTTTTT,CASSSSGTRNTGELFF
TRBJ2-3,.,TRBV5-1,TRBD2,TGCGCCAGCAGCTTGGAGCCGGGGGGTGAGGATACGCAGTATTTT,CASSLEPGGEDTQYF
TRBJ2-3,.,TRBV5-1,TRBD2,TGCGCCAGCAGCCTTAAACCCAGCGGGAGCAGCACAGATACGCAGTATTTT,CASSLKPSGSSTDTQYF
TRBJ2-3,.,TRBV11-3,TRBD2,TGTGCCAGCAGCTTACGGGCTAGCGGGCGAGGAGATACGCAGTATTTT,CASSLRASGRGDTQYF
TRBJ2-3,.,TRBV6-5,TRBD2,TGTGCCAGCAGTCGACTAGCGGGGGGGCCAGATACGCAGTATTTT,CASSRLAGGPDTQYF
TRBJ1-1,.,TRBV7-3,.,TGTGCCAGCAGCCAGGAGGGGGACAACACTGAAGCTTTCTTT,CASSQEGDNTEAFF
TRBJ2-6,.,TRBV5-5,TRBD2,TGTGCCAGCAGTCCCGGGGGGGCGCCTGGGGCCAACGTCCTGACTTTC,CASSPGGAPGANVLTF
TRBJ2-7,.,TRBV2,TRBD2,TGTGCCAGCAGTAAAGAGACTAGCCGCCCCTACGAGCAGTACTTC,CASSKETSRPYEQYF
TRBJ2-7,.,TRBV10-3,.,TGTGCCATCAGAGGAGCCAACGAGCAGTACTTC,CAIRGANEQYF
TRBJ2-5,.,TRBV7-8,.,TGTGCCAGCAGCTCCCGAAGTGAGCAGTACTTC,CASSSRSEQYF
TRBJ2-4,.,TRBV5-4,.,TGTGCCAGCAGCTTGGCCGGGGGGCCGGGGTTGAACATTCAGTACTTC,CASSLAGGPGLNIQYF
TRBJ2-5,few,TRBV5-1,TRBD2,TGCGCCAGCAGCCTAGCGGTTCTATCGGAGACCCAGTACTTC,CASSLAVLSETQYF
TRBJ2-1,.,TRBV5-1,.,TGCGCCAGCAGCTTGGTAGGGAGCGGCCCCTGGGATGAGCAGTTCTTC,CASSLVGSGPWDEQFF
TRBJ1-1,once,TRBV11-1,.,TGTGCCAGCAGCCTGGACAGATCGAATAACCGGGCTTTCTTT,CASSLDRSNNRAFF
TRBJ1-1,.,TRBV6-4,.,TGTGCCAGCAGGGCAGGGTCGGCGAACACTGAAGCCTTCTTT,CASRAGSANTEAFF
TRBJ2-3,.,TRBV7-9,.,TGTGCCAGCAGGCCAAAGGGCAGGGGCGCAGCAGATACGCAGTATTTT,CASRPKGRGAADTQYF
TRBJ2-1,.,TRBV28,TRBD2,TGTGCCAGCAGTTTTCCGACTAGCGGGAGAGCCCCCAGCTCCTACAATGAGCAGTTCTTC,CASSFPTSGRAPSSYNEQFF
TRBJ2-3,.,TRBV13,TRBD2,TGTGCCAGCAGCTTACCCCCTTTGCTAGCGGGGGGGAGGGACACAGATACGCAGTATTTT,CASSLPPLLAGGRDTDTQYF
TRBJ1-1,.,TRBV9,TRBD1,TGTGCCAGCAGCCCGGGACAGCTCAACACTGAAGCTTTCTTT,CASSPGQLNTEAFF
TRBJ2-7,.,TRBV6-6,.,TGTGCCACATATTCTACGGGACAATCCTACGAGCAGTACTTC,CATYSTGQSYEQYF
TRBJ1-3,.,TRBV6-6,.,TGTGCCAGCAGTTCAAAGGAACGGTTCTCTGGAAACACCATATATTTT,CASSSKERFSGNTIYF
TRBJ2-7,.,TRBV2,.,TGTGCCAGCAGTGAGGGGGACTTAGGCCACGAGCAGTACTTC,CASSEGDLGHEQYF
TRBJ2-1,.,TRBV27,TRBD1,TGCGCCAGCAGTTTATTGGGACAGGGGCTATGGTCCACCAATGAGCAGTTCTTC,CASSLLGQGLWSTNEQFF
TRBJ2-6,few,TRBV6-6,TRBD2,TGTGCCAGCAGAGGGAGGGCCTCTGGGGCCAACGTCCTGACTTTC,CASRGRASGANVLTF
TRBJ2-3,.,TRBV7-3,.,TGTGCCAGCAGCTTAGCCGGGACCCTCACCTATACGCAGTATTTT,CASSLAGTLTYTQYF
TRBJ2-7,.,TRBV5-1,.,TGCGCCAGCAGCTCTGGGGCGGCGACCTACGAGCAGTACTTC,CASSSGAATYEQYF
TRBJ1-3,.,TRBV13,.,TGTGCCAGCAGCTCTTTTACCGGGACTTCTTTTAAAGGAAACACCATATATTTT,CASSSFTGTSFKGNTIYF
TRBJ2-1,once,TRBV28,TRBD2,TGTGCCAGCAGTGGGGCGACTAGCGGTTACAATGAGCAGTTCTTC,CASSGATSGYNEQFF
TRBJ2-7,.,TRBV6-6,.,TGTGCCAGCAGTTACTCGAGAGGGGGTGGGGCCTACGAGCAGTACTTC,CASSYSRGGGAYEQYF
TRBJ1-1,.,TRBV27,.,TGTGCCAGCAGTTTGATCCGGAACACTGAAGCTTTCTTT,CASSLIRNTEAFF
TRBJ1-2,.,TRBV6-6,.,TGTGCCAGCAGGAAGACAGGCACTAACTATGGCTACACCTTC,CASRKTGTNYGYTF
TRBJ1-6,.,TRBV5-6,.,TGTGCCAGCACCTGGGGGTGGGGCGATAATTCACCCCTCCACTTT,CASTWGWGDNSPLHF
TRBJ2-1,once,TRBV5-6,TRBD1,TGTGCCAGCAGCTGGGGAAGGGGGCAAGGTGAGCAGTTCTTC,CASSWGRGQGEQFF
TRBJ1-2,few,TRBV29-1,.,TGCAGCGTTCTAGCAGCAAACTATGGCTACACCTTC,CSVLAANYGYTF
TRBJ1-4,.,TRBV19,.,TGTGCCAGTAGCCACGTCGACAGAACTAATGAAAAACTGTTTTTT,CASSHVDRTNEKLFF
TRBJ1-6,.,TRBV9,.,TGTGCCAGCAGCGTGTCGACAGCTCGAAATTCACCCCTCCACTTT,CASSVSTARNSPLHF
TRBJ2-7,.,TRBV7-3,.,TGTGCCAGCAGCTTAGCCCGGGGCTCCGAGCAGTACTTC,CASSLARGSEQYF
TRBJ2-7,.,TRBV4-3,TRBD1,TGCGCCAGCAGCCAAGGGAGACAGGGCCAGAAGTACTTC,CASSQGRQGQKYF
TRBJ1-1,few,TRBV2,.,TGTGCCAGCATCCGGACCGAGAACACTGAAGCTTTCTTT,CASIRTENTEAFF
TRBJ2-7,.,TRBV6-5,.,TGTGCCAGCAGTTACGTAGCGGATCCCGGCGAGCAGTACTTC,CASSYVADPGEQYF
TRBJ1-1,.,TRBV11-1,TRBD1,TGTGCCAGCAGAAAGGGGGCGCGAACTGAAGCTTTCTTT,CASRKGARTEAFF